This T cell receptor beta chain was captured in a study of blood T cell repertoires in COVID-19. Study at large: Acute and convalescent COVID-19 specimens originated in the United States, Italy and Spain. PBMCs, B-cell-depleted T cells, or T cells provided the cDNA or gDNA that made up the material.

The length of the CDR3 is 12 residues. Trimming took off 3 bases at V and 3 bases at J, with 6 bases between the two ends. Looked up from germline, CDR1 is MDHEN and CDR2 is SYDVKM. Original processing notes: Amplification of reference gene primers provided the estimated nucleated cell counts. Measured with immunoSEQ multiplex PCR; TCRdb has only the in-frame clones, and not every one. V, J and clone size are those of that table, while D and trimming were read from the DNA. This repertoire shows 30,000 to 40,000 clones, around 88% found once; its top ten account for around 6.6%. The receptor was isolated from a human donor in a cohort sampled during active COVID-19. J is TRBJ2-7 and V is TRBV28; weak D call: TRBD2 (5 bases). Specimen: peripheral blood. This CDR3 reads CASSFSVYEQYF. CDR3 DNA sequence: TGTGCCAGCAGTTTTAGCGTCTACGAGCAGTACTTC.